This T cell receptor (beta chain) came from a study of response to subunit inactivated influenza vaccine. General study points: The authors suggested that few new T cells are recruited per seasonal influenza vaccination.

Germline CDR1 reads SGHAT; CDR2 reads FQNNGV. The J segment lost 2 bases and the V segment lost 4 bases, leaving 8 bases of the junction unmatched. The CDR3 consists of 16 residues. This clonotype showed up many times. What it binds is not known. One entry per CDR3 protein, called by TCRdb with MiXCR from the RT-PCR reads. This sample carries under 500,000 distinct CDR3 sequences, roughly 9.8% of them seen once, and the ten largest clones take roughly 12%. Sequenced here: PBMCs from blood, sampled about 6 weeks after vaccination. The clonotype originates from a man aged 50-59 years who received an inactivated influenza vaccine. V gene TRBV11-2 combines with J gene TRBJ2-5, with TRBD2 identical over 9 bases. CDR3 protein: CASSSTMTSGQETQYF. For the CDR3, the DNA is TGTGCCAGCAGCTCTACCATGACTAGCGGACAAGAGACCCAGTACTTC. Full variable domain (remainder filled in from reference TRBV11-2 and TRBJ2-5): EAGVAQSPRYKIIEKRQSVAFWCNPISGHATLYWYQQILGQGPKLLIQFQNNGVVDDSQLPKDRFSAERLKGVDSTLKIQPAKLEDSAVYLCASSSTMTSGQETQYFGPGTRLLVL.